These 30 T cell receptor beta chains were all obtained from the same sample, sequenced in a study of cytomegalovirus exposure and HLA in healthy donors. PCR was performed using 60 Vbeta and 13 Jbeta primers. The protocol was immunoSEQ multiplex PCR, while the TCRdb copy is restricted to in-frame clones and leaves out a portion. The table records some 110,000 clones, about 60% of them present only once. Sequencing was carried out using PBMCs. Receptors were obtained from a woman in her twenties or thirties in good health and CMV-seronegative.

The chain combines TRBV6-6 with TRBJ1-1; D possibly corresponds to TRBD1 (6 bases). Germline V gives CDR1 MNHNY, CDR2 SVGAGI (reference sequence). The V end was cut by 7 bases, the J end by 3 bases, with 18 bases between. The CDR3 sequence is 15 residues long. CDR3 amino acids: CASIDRPFSHTEAFF. CDR3 in DNA: TGTGCCAGCATTGACAGGCCCTTTTCGCACACTGAAGCTTTCTTT.

This clone has only one observation. The V and J genes are TRBV6-5 and TRBJ1-6; unclear D gene. Trimming pared 4 bases from V and 9 bases from J, leaving 7 bases between. Germline V gene lookup returns CDR1 MNHEY and CDR2 SVGAGI. This CDR3 contains 12 residues. In nucleotides, the CDR3 is TGTGCCAGCAGTTTTCGGTCTTCACCCCTCCACTTT. Its translation is CASSFRSSPLHF.

This clone has more than one count but fewer than ten. This chain links TRBV6-5 with TRBJ2-3, with 13 bases fitting TRBD2. Trimming cost V 7 bases and J 4 bases; bases outside gene matches: 5. There are 15 residues in the CDR3. In germline, CDR1 is MNHEY, CDR2 SVGAGI. The CDR3 sequence is CASKTLAGGPDTQYF. As DNA, the CDR3 is TGTGCCAGCAAAACACTAGCGGGAGGGCCAGATACGCAGTATTTT.

Note on this clone: At one boundary the junction diverges from the germline segment, which might be a read error. The CDR3 here is CASGLGSQGVTEAFF. CDR3 nucleotide sequence: TGTGCCAGCGGTTTGGGCTCGCAGGGGGTAACTGAAGCTTTCTTT. The chain has TRBV28 and TRBJ1-1, with TRBD1 matching over 7 bases. The CDR3 extends over 15 amino acids. The germline V gene has CDR1 MDHEN and CDR2 SYDVKM.

Only a few counts were recorded for this clone. V is TRBV5-4 and J is TRBJ2-7; 8 bases line up with TRBD2. V lost 2 bases and J lost 5; bases outside the gene matches: 12. CDR1 SGHNT and CDR2 YYREEE come from the germline V gene (reference sequence). The CDR3 is 16 amino acids. The CDR3 protein is CASSFAGGSGNNEQYF. The CDR3 DNA sequence: TGTGCCAGCAGCTTCGCGGGGGGTAGCGGGAACAACGAGCAGTACTTC.

This clone was counted a few times. The chain uses TRBV19 and TRBJ1-2; D not certain. The germline gives CDR1 LNHDA, CDR2 SQIVND (reference sequence). The CDR3 length is 16 residues. The V end was cut by 5 bases, the J end by 0 bases, with 16 bases between. In DNA, the CDR3 is TGTGCCAGTAGTTTGCGGTTGCCACCGCCTAACTATGGCTACACCTTC. Translation gives CASSLRLPPPNYGYTF.

The chain couples TRBV5-1 to TRBJ1-2, with TRBD1 identical over 7 bases. CDR1 and CDR2 from the germline V gene are SGHRS and YFSETQ. V dropped 1 base and J dropped 8; count of bases not matched to a gene: 5. The CDR3 consists of 13 residues. The CDR3 protein is CASSLTGQEGYTF. CDR3 nucleotides: TGCGCCAGCAGCTTGACTGGACAGGAAGGCTACACCTTC.

This clone was detected a few times. The chain carries TRBV14 and TRBJ1-1; TRBD1 is a possible D gene (6 bases). Trimming removed 3 bases at V and 1 base at J, with 12 bases between. Germline loops: CDR1 SGHDN, CDR2 FVKESK. CDR3 length: 15 amino acids. In DNA, the CDR3 is TGTGCCAGCAGCCATAGGACAGTCGGGAACACTGAAGCTTTCTTT. It encodes CASSHRTVGNTEAFF.

The chain carries TRBV6-1 and TRBJ2-4, with 9 bases identical to TRBD1. There are 16 residues in the CDR3. V dropped 4 bases and J dropped 0; count of bases not matched to a gene: 4. Germline values: CDR1 MNHNS, CDR2 SASEGT. The CDR3 is CASSAGQGQAKNIQYF. The CDR3 coding sequence is TGTGCCAGCAGTGCGGGACAGGGCCAAGCCAAAAACATTCAGTACTTC.

This chain links TRBV28 with TRBJ2-5; 9 bases map to TRBD2. The end of the DNA aligns better with TRBJ2-7, so the J call may be wrong. The CDR3 consists of 14 residues. Germline V gives CDR1 MDHEN, CDR2 SYDVKM. The DNA for the CDR3 is TGTGCCAGCAGTTTGACTAGCGGATACTACGAGCAGTACTTC. It encodes CASSLTSGYYEQYF.

The V call is TRBV6-1, the J call TRBJ2-1; the match to TRBD2 covers 10 bases. Trimming removed 7 bases from V and 6 bases from J; junction bases left unmatched: 6. Germline V gives CDR1 MNHNS, CDR2 SASEGT. This CDR3 comprises 14 residues. The CDR3 DNA sequence: TGTGCCAGCATACCGGGACTAGCGCTCAATGAGCAGTTCTTC. It codes for CASIPGLALNEQFF.

The chain uses TRBV7-2 and TRBJ1-1; D not resolved. Trimming shortened V by 1 base and J by 0 bases, and 9 bases separated the two germline ends. There are 15 residues in the CDR3. The germline V gene encodes CDR1 SGHTA and CDR2 FQGNSA. The CDR3, as DNA: TGTGCCAGCAGCTTAGGGCTCAGAATGAACACTGAAGCTTTCTTT. It translates to CASSLGLRMNTEAFF.

The gene calls are TRBV2 and TRBJ2-2; 7 nucleotides match TRBD1. The CDR3 runs to 16 residues. Losses at the gene ends were 0 bases for V and 4 bases for J; bases not matched to a gene: 5. Germline CDR1 reads SNHLY; CDR2 reads FYNNEI. In DNA form, the CDR3 reads TGTGCCAGCAGTGAAGCGGGGACAGAGGGCACCGGGGAGCTGTTTTTT. The encoded protein is CASSEAGTEGTGELFF.

The chain couples TRBV28 to TRBJ2-1; TRBD2 agrees at 8 bases. This CDR3 is built from 14 residues. Germline trimming cut 2 bases from V and 6 bases from J; bases unmatched to any gene: 3. CDR1 and CDR2 (germline): MDHEN, SYDVKM. The CDR3 loop is CASSLREGLNEQFF. CDR3 bases: TGTGCCAGCAGTTTACGGGAGGGTCTCAATGAGCAGTTCTTC.

This chain joins TRBV29-1 and TRBJ1-2; no clear D. Germline CDR1 reads SQVTM; CDR2 reads ANQGSEA. The CDR3 has 13 amino acids. V was cut by 5 bases and J by 4 bases, with 14 bases left in between. CDR3 residues: CSVRETTIYGYTF. The CDR3 bases are TGCAGCGTTAGGGAGACGACAATCTATGGCTACACCTTC.

This chain connects TRBV2 to TRBJ2-7; perhaps TRBD1 as D (5 bases). The CDR3 length is 14 residues. Germline CDR1 is SNHLY and CDR2 is FYNNEI. Trimming took 8 bases from V and 3 from J, leaving 17 bases between them. The chain's CDR3 is CASGDSMGIYEQYF. DNA of the CDR3: TGTGCCAGCGGAGACAGCATGGGAATCTACGAGCAGTACTTC.

The V gene is TRBV27, the J gene TRBJ2-7, with D tentatively TRBD1 (6 bases). Germline V gives CDR1 MNHEY, CDR2 SMNVEV (reference sequence). V lost 4 bases and J 2 bases, leaving 9 bases between the germline ends. The CDR3 totals 13 residues. The CDR3 DNA follows: TGTGCCAGCAGTTCTGGGACAACCTACGAGCAGTACTTC. As protein: CASSSGTTYEQYF.

The chain carries TRBV2 and TRBJ2-7; TRBD2 matches at 8 bases. The CDR3 runs 15 residues. The V segment lost 7 bases and the J segment 3 bases; nucleotides outside the gene matches: 11. Germline CDR1 SNHLY, CDR2 FYNNEI. The CDR3 DNA follows: TGTGCCAGCACCCCGAGCGGGAGAGGCCTCTACGAGCAGTACTTC. The encoded protein is CASTPSGRGLYEQYF.

The chain carries TRBV14 and TRBJ2-7; TRBD2 matches 8 bases. V shed 1 base and J 1 base; nucleotides not matched to a gene: 3. Germline values: CDR1 SGHDN, CDR2 FVKESK. The length of the CDR3 is 15 residues. CDR3 amino acids: CASSQGLAGSYEQYF. CDR3 sequence (DNA): TGTGCCAGCAGCCAAGGTTTAGCGGGATCCTACGAGCAGTACTTC.

This chain connects TRBV5-6 to TRBJ1-2; TRBD1 agrees at 8 bases. CDR1 is SGHDT and CDR2 is YYEEEE in the germline V gene. Trimming cost V 0 bases and J 0 bases; bases outside gene matches: 7. CDR3 size: 17 residues. For the CDR3, the DNA is TGTGCCAGCAGCTTGGTCCAGGGGGCTAAGTCTAACTATGGCTACACCTTC. Amino acids: CASSLVQGAKSNYGYTF. The whole variable domain, remainder taken from reference TRBV5-6 and TRBJ1-2, is DAGVTQSPTHLIKTRGQQVTLRCSPKSGHDTVSWYQQALGQGPQFIFQYYEEEERQRGNFPDRFSGHQFPNYSSELNVNALLLGDSALYLCASSLVQGAKSNYGYTFGSGTRLTVV.

The V gene is TRBV7-8, the J gene TRBJ2-1; 10 bases match TRBD2. V dropped 1 base and J dropped 9; count of bases not matched to a gene: 9. This CDR3 is 16 amino acids long. Germline V gene data show CDR1 as SGHVS and CDR2 as FQNEAQ. The DNA of the CDR3 is TGTGCCAGCAGCTTAGTACTAGCGGGATCTCCAGCTGAGCAGTTCTTC. This encodes CASSLVLAGSPAEQFF.

V gene TRBV7-6 combines with J gene TRBJ2-3; D is uncertain. Germline values: CDR1 SGHVS, CDR2 FNYEAQ. The CDR3 is 16 amino acids. Between the trimmed V and J ends, which lost 1 base and 0 bases, there was a span of 11 bases. The CDR3 loop reads CASSLGGAFSTDTQYF. The CDR3 coding sequence is TGTGCCAGCAGCTTAGGTGGAGCATTTAGCACAGATACGCAGTATTTT.

This chain connects TRBV4-1 to TRBJ1-3; the D gene is possibly TRBD1 (5 bases). V was clipped by 1 base and J by 0 bases, with 16 bases between them. In germline, CDR1 is MGHRA, CDR2 YSYEKL. There are 18 residues in the CDR3. This chain's CDR3 is CASSQGNLGLSSGNTIYF. Here the CDR3 DNA reads TGCGCCAGCAGCCAAGGAAATCTGGGGCTAAGCTCTGGAAACACCATATATTTT.

The J gene is TRBJ1-4, the V gene TRBV7-2, with no clear D. Trimming pared 1 base from V and 8 bases from J, leaving 8 bases between. The length of the CDR3 is 13 residues. CDR1 and CDR2 from the germline V gene are SGHTA and FQGNSA. Here the CDR3 DNA reads TGTGCCAGCAGCTTAGGCGGCGGAGAAAAACTGTTTTTT. It encodes CASSLGGGEKLFF.

This clone has a handful of counts. The gene calls are TRBV5-1 and TRBJ2-5, with D possibly being TRBD2 (5 bases). The V end was cut by 0 bases, the J end by 4 bases, with 13 bases between. The CDR3 sequence is 15 residues long. Per germline, CDR1 SGHRS and CDR2 YFSETQ. The CDR3 bases are TGCGCCAGCAGCTTGGGACCGGGGTCGAGAGAGACCCAGTACTTC. This sequence encodes CASSLGPGSRETQYF.

CDR3 sequence reads: CASSLGASYEQYF. The CDR3 DNA follows: TGCGCCAGCAGCTTGGGTGCGTCTTACGAGCAGTACTTC. This chain links TRBV5-1 with TRBJ2-7, with D unclear. This CDR3 has 13 amino acids. Germline V gene sequence: CDR1 SGHRS, CDR2 YFSETQ. V gave up 0 bases and J gave up 4 bases, with 8 bases separating them.

As DNA, the CDR3 is TGCGCCAGCAGCTTGGGGTTAACAGGTGCGGAGTTGACCCAGTACTTC. Translation gives CASSLGLTGAELTQYF. The rearrangement joins TRBV5-1 to TRBJ2-5; possibly TRBD1 for D (5 bases). Germline assignment: CDR1 SGHRS and CDR2 YFSETQ. This CDR3 has 16 amino acids. V lost 0 bases and J lost 7, with 19 bases in between. Supplemented by reference TRBV5-1 and TRBJ2-5, the full variable domain reads KAGVTQTPRYLIKTRGQQVTLSCSPISGHRSVSWYQQTPGQGLQFLFEYFSETQRNKGNFPGRFSGRQFSNSRSEMNVSTLELGDSALYLCASSLGLTGAELTQYFGPGTRLLVL.

V gene TRBV6-5 combines with J gene TRBJ1-3; D is ambiguous. CDR3 length: 15 residues. V gave up 3 bases and J gave up 0 bases, with 9 bases separating them. The V gene's germline CDR1 is MNHEY and CDR2 SVGAGI. CDR3 DNA: TGTGCCAGCAGTTATTGGCCAGACTCTGGAAACACCATATATTTT. This codes for CASSYWPDSGNTIYF.

This chain uses TRBV27 with TRBJ2-1; 7 positions agree with TRBD2. This CDR3 region has 14 residues. J was trimmed by 4 bases and V by 4 bases; bases with no gene match: 4. The germline V gene encodes CDR1 MNHEY and CDR2 SMNVEV (reference sequence). In nucleotides, the CDR3 is TGTGCCAGCAGTTCTGGCGGGAGTTACAATGAGCAGTTCTTC. Its translation: CASSSGGSYNEQFF.

The CDR3 loop reads CANGLQVPTDTQYF. CDR3 DNA sequence: TGTGCCAACGGACTTCAGGTCCCAACAGATACGCAGTATTTT. The chain has TRBV2 and TRBJ2-3, with a tentative D call TRBD2 (5 bases). The CDR3 extends over 14 amino acids. Trimming removed 10 bases at V and 3 bases at J, with 17 bases between. CDR1 SNHLY and CDR2 FYNNEI come from the germline V gene.